This TCR beta chain was sequenced for a study of glioma-infiltrating T cells. The CDR3 contains 13 residues. Germline V gene lookup returns CDR1 SQVTM and CDR2 ANQGSEA. Overall study results and limits: Very few CDR3 sequences were shared between tissue and blood. Above-expected tissue-blood divergence occurred in all gliomas, most in low-grade ones.

There are a few counts of this clonotype. Its antigen remains unknown. The iRepertoire nested amplicon-rescue multiplex PCR amplified TCR alpha and beta CDR3s from RNA. Input was 100-400 ng of tissue mRNA or PBMC total RNA. Each CDR3 protein is one row after TCRdb ran MiXCR on the multiplex PCR reads. The sample has around 130,000 distinct CDR3 sequences; about 25% are singletons. The sequencing sample was made of glioma tissue, nonneoplastic brain tissue, or PBMCs (not recorded which). This sequence was found in a human donor with low-grade glioma or glioblastoma, undergoing nonglioma brain surgery, or in good health (not recorded which). The V and J genes are TRBV29-1 and TRBJ2-3, with 8 bases identical to TRBD2. CDR3 residues: CCSTGGPRDTQYF. The DNA of the CDR3 is TGCTGTAGTACGGGGGGGCCTCGGGATACGCAGTATTTT.